This TCR beta chain comes out of a study of T cells after yellow fever vaccination (dated by TCRdb to about 2019). Broadly, across the study: Libraries from fractions with low cell numbers were prepared with the SMART-Seq v4 Ultra Low Input RNA kit. Two healthy male donors made up the cohort, one aged 18 to 30 years and the other aged 30 to 40 years. To follow T-cell clones before and after both primary and booster YFV17D yellow fever vaccination, bulk TCR alpha and beta repertoires underwent longitudinal sequencing. Blood samples were taken at several timepoints before and after primary and secondary immunization, and bulk PBMC replicates and cell subsets were isolated.

The study at large found these results: After the booster, most clones that had expanded after primary vaccination were detected again (around 96% of CD4 and roughly 86% of CD8), suggesting broad maintenance of memory. Because only two donors were included in the study, the extent to which the findings can be generalized is limited. A small fraction of clonotypes showed up in both the CD4 and CD8 compartments, probably as a result of convergent recombination. FACS-sorted repertoires could contain abundant contaminating clonotypes from the bulk population, so computational filtering was required. The secondary T-cell response was weaker than the primary response but faster, peaking on day 5 instead of day 15.

On this clonotype: What antigen it recognizes has not been identified. No qualities accompany the bases; no much larger clone lies one base away.

The treatment or condition label here, explained by the study, means: live attenuated yellow fever vaccine strain. At every blood-draw timepoint, two biological replicates of bulk PBMCs were collected. A standard Ficoll-Paque protocol was used to isolate PBMCs from peripheral blood. RNA was extracted with TriZol from bulk PBMCs, CD4 and CD8 fractions, and dextramer-positive and dextramer-negative fractions. Synthesis of TCR cDNA relied on 5'RACE template switching, a step that introduced a universal primer site along with unique molecular identifiers. cDNA synthesis was primed from both the TCR alpha and TCR beta constant segments. Library amplification involved two PCR steps, and the second step added sample barcodes and sequencing adapters. Sequencing of the libraries was done on either Illumina HiSeq 2500 (2x100 bp) or NovaSeq (2x150 bp). As for the authors' bioinformatics: MIGEC was used to demultiplex reads and collapse the reads into UMI consensus sequences, and MiXCR was used for V(D)J alignment. Clonotypes responding to the vaccine were identified with edgeR on replicate PBMC samples, with the criteria of FDR below 0.01 and a log2 fold change above 5 up to day 15. Each bulk clonotype received a CD4 or CD8 identity based on whether the sequenced CD4 or CD8 repertoire contained that clonotype at higher abundance. The raw public reads went through TCRdb reprocessing: fastp at Q25, MiXCR clone calling, in-frame beta chains kept. Rows with a matching CDR3 protein are joined into one entry that keeps the most common DNA and genes. Here the V and J calls rest on TCRdb's processing, not on the authors' analysis. The sample table shows hundreds of thousands of distinct CDR3 sequences, and around 12% are seen once. The top ten hold about 15% of the sample.

Including cysteine and phenylalanine, the CDR3 has 16 amino acids. The retained sequence is limited to the CDR3, 48 bases, with the frame set at the first base. CDR1 SGHKS and CDR2 YYEKEE were looked up in the germline V gene (reference sequence). V is pruned by 3 bases and J by 2 bases, leaving 2 bases of the junction without a gene match. The clonotype was recovered from a man aged 30 to 39 who received the YFV17D yellow fever vaccine. The source material was PBMCs, sampled on the day of the yellow fever booster vaccination. The chain uses TRBV5-5 and TRBJ2-2, with 12 bases in between that match TRBD2. The CDR3 protein sequence reads: CASSWGLAGNTGELFF. The bases are TGTGCCAGCAGCTGGGGACTAGCGGGTAACACCGGGGAGCTGTTTTTT. The CDR3, completed at both ends by the reference TRBV5-5 and TRBJ2-2 genes, gives the full variable domain DAGVTQSPTHLIKTRGQQVTLRCSPISGHKSVSWYQQVLGQGPQFIFQYYEKEERGRGNFPDRFSARQFPNYSSELNVNALLLGDSALYLCASSWGLAGNTGELFFGEGSRLTVL.